The table lists the clone carrying this T cell receptor (beta chain) with a few counts. TCRdb keeps only in-frame clones here, not all; method: immunoSEQ multiplex PCR. The sample lists about 12,000 clones, 55% to 65% occurring once. The germline CDR1 and CDR2 sequences are SGHRS and YFSETQ. Trimming took 0 bases from V and 3 from J; bases not matched to a gene: 2. This CDR3 comprises 14 residues. This sample is part of a study of cytotoxic CD8 clonotypes in ibrutinib-treated CLL. This specimen consisted of PBMCs, obtained before ibrutinib treatment. The rearrangement uses TRBV5-1 and TRBJ2-7; 8 bases line up with TRBD1. This clonotype originated in a human donor with chronic lymphocytic leukemia. Here the CDR3 reads CASSLAQGVYEQYF. The CDR3 region has the DNA TGCGCCAGCAGCTTGGCACAGGGGGTCTACGAGCAGTACTTC.